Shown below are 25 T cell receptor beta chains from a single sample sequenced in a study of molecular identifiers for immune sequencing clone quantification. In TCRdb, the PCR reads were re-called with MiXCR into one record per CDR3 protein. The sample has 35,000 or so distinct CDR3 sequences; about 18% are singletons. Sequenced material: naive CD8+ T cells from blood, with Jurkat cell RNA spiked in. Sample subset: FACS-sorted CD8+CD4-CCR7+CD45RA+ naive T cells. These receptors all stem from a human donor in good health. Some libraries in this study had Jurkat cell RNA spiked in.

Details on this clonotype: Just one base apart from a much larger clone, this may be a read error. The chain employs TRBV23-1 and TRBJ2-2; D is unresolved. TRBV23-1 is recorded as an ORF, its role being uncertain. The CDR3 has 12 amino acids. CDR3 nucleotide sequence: TGCGCCAGCAGGGAGAACACCGTGGAGCTGTTTTTT. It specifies CASRENTVELFF.

The CDR3, as DNA: TGTGCCAGCAGCCCCTGGGAAGGCAGCGACACAGATACGCAGTATTTT. Translated, it gives CASSPWEGSDTDTQYF. The chain couples TRBV7-8 to TRBJ2-3, with D unresolved. Germline CDR1 and CDR2: SGHVS and FQNEAQ. There are 16 residues in the CDR3. Trimming removed 5 bases at V and 2 bases at J, with 17 bases between.

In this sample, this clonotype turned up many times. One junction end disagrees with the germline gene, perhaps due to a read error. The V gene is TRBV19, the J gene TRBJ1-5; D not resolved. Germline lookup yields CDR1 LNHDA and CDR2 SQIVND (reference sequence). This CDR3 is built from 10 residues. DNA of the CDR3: TGTGCCAGTAGCGATCAGCCCCAGCATTTT. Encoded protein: CASSDQPQHF.

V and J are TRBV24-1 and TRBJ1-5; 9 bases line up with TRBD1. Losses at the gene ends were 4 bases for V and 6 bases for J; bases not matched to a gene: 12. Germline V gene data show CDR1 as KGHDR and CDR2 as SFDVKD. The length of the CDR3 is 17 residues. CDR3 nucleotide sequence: TGTGCCACCAGTGAGTCCGGACAGGGGATCTTGTCTCAGCCCCAGCATTTT. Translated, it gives CATSESGQGILSQPQHF.

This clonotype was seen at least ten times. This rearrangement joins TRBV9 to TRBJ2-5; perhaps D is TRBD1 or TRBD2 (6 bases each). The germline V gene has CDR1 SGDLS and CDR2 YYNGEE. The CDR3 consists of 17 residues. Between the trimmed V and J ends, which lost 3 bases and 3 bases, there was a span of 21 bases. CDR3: CASSEGVGSGEKETQYF. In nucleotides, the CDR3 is TGTGCCAGCAGCGAGGGGGTGGGTAGCGGAGAAAAAGAGACCCAGTACTTC.

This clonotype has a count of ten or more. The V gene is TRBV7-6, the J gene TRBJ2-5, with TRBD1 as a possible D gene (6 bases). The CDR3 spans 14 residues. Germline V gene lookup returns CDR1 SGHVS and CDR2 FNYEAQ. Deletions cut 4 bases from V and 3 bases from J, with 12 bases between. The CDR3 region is CASSSIGTKETQYF. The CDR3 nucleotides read TGTGCCAGCAGCTCTATCGGGACAAAAGAGACCCAGTACTTC. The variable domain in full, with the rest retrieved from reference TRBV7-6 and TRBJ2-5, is GAGVSQSPRYKVTKRGQDVALRCDPISGHVSLYWYRQALGQGPEFLTYFNYEAQQDKSGLPNDRFSAERPEGSISTLTIQRTEQRDSAMYRCASSSIGTKETQYFGPGTRLLVL.

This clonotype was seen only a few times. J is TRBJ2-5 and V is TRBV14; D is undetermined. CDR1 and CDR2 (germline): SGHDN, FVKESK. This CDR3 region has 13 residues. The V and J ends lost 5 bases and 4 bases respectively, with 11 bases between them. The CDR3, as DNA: TGTGCCAGCAGCTGGTGGGCCGGAGAGACCCAGTACTTC. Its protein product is CASSWWAGETQYF. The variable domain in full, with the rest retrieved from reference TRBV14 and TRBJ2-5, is EAGVTQFPSHSVIEKGQTVTLRCDPISGHDNLYWYRRVMGKEIKFLLHFVKESKQDESGMPNNRFLAERTGGTYSTLKVQPAELEDSGVYFCASSWWAGETQYFGPGTRLLVL.

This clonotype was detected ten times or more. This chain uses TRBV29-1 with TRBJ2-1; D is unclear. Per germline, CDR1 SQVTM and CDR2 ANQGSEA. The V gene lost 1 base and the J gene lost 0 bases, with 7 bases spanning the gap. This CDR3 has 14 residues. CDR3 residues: CSVEGRSSYNEQFF. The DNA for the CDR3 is TGCAGCGTTGAAGGGAGAAGCTCCTACAATGAGCAGTTCTTC.

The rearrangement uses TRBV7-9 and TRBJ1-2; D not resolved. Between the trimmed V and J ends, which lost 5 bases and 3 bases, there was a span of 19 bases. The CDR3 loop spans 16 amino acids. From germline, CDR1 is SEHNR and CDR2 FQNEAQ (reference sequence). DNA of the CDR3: TGTGCCAGCAGCCATCACGGCCGAGGCTTGGACTATGGCTACACCTTC. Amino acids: CASSHHGRGLDYGYTF.

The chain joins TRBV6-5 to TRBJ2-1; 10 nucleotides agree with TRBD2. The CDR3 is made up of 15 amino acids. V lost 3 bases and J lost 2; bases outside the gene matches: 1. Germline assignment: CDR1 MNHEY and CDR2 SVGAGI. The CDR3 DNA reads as TGTGCCAGCAGTTATCTAGCGGGAGCCTACAATGAGCAGTTCTTC. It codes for CASSYLAGAYNEQFF.

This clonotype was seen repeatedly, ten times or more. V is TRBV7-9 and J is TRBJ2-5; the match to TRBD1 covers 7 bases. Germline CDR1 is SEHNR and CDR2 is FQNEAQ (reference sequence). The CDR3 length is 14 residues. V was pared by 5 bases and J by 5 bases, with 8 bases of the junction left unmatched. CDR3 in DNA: TGTGCCAGCAGCCCCGCAGGGGGTAGGGAGACCCAGTACTTC. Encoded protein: CASSPAGGRETQYF.

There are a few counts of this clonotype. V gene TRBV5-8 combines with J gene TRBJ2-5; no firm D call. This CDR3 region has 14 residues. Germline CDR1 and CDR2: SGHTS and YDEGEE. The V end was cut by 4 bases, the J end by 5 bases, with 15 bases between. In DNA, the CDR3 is TGTGCCAGCAGCACCCGCGTGGGCTCCGAGACCCAGTACTTC. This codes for CASSTRVGSETQYF. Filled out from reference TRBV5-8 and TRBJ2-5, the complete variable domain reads EAGVTQSPTHLIKTRGQQATLRCSPISGHTSVYWYQQALGLGLQFLLWYDEGEERNRGNFPPRFSGRQFPNYSSELNVNALELEDSALYLCASSTRVGSETQYFGPGTRLLVL.

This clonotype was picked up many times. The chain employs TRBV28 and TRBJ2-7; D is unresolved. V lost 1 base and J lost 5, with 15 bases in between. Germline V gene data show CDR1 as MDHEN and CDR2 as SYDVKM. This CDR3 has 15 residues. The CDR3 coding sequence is TGTGCCAGCAGTTTATTCGTTGGCGGCCCCCACGAGCAGTACTTC. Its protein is CASSLFVGGPHEQYF.

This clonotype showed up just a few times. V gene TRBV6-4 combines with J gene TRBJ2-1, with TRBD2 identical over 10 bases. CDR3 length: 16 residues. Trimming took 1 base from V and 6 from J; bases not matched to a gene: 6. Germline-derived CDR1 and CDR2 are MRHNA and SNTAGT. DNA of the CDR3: TGTGCCAGCAGTGACTTAGGGCTAGCGGGAGTCAATGAGCAGTTCTTC. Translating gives CASSDLGLAGVNEQFF.

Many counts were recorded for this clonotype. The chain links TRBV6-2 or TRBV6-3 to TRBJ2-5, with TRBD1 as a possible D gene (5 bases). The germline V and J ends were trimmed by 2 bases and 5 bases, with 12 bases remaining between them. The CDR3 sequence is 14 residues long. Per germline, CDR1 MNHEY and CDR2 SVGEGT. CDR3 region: CASSYDGAAETQYF. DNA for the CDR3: TGTGCCAGCAGTTACGATGGGGCGGCGGAGACCCAGTACTTC.

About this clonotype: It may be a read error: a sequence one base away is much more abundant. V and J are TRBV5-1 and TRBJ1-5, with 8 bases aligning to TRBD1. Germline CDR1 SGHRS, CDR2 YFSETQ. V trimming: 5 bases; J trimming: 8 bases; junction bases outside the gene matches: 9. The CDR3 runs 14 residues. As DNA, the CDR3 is TGCGCCAGCAGGGGTTCAGGGGGCGGAAAGCCCCAGCATTTT. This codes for CASRGSGGGKPQHF.

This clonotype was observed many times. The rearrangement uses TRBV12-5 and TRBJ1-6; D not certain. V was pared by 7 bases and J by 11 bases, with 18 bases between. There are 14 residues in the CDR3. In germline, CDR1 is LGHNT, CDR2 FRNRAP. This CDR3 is CASAPGLYNPPLHF. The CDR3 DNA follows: TGTGCTAGTGCCCCCGGCCTATACAATCCACCCCTCCACTTT.

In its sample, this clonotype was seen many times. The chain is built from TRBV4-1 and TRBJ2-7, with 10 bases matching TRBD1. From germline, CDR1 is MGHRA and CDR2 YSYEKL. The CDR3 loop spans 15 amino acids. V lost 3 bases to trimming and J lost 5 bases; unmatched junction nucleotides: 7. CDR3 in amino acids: CASSHPGQGPDEQYF. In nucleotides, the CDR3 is TGCGCCAGCAGCCACCCGGGACAGGGGCCCGACGAGCAGTACTTC.

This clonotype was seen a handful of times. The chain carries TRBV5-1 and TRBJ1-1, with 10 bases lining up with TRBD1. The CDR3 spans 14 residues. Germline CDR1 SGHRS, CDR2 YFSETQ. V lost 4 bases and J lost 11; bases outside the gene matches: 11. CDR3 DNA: TGCGCCAGCAGCCCCGGACAGGGGGTAAGGGAGGCTTTCTTT. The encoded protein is CASSPGQGVREAFF.

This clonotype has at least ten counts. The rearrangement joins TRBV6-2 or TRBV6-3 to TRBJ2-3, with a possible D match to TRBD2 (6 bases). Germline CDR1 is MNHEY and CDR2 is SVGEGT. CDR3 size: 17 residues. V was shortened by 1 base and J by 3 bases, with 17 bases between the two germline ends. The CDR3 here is CASSYFAGIGYTDTQYF. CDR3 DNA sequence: TGTGCCAGCAGTTACTTCGCGGGGATTGGGTATACAGATACGCAGTATTTT.

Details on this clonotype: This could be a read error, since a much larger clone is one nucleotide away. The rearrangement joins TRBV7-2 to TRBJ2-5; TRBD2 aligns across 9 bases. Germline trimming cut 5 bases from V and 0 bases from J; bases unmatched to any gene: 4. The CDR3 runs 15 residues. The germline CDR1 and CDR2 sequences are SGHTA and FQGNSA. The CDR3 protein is CASSLLAGDQETQYF. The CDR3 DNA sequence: TGTGCCAGCAGCCTTTTAGCGGGAGACCAAGAGACCCAGTACTTC.

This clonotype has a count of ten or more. CDR3 sequence (DNA): TGTGCCAGCAGCTTTTCCCTGAACACTGAAGCTTTCTTT. Its translation is CASSFSLNTEAFF. The rearrangement links TRBV5-6 to TRBJ1-1; D is unclear. Germline values: CDR1 SGHDT, CDR2 YYEEEE. V gave up 2 bases and J gave up 0 bases, with 5 bases separating them. The CDR3 length is 13 residues.

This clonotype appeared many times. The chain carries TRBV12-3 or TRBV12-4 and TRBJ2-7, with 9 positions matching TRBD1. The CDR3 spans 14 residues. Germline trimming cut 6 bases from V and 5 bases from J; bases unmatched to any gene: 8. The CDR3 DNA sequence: TGTGCCAGCAGCCTAGGGGGACAGGGTAACGAGCAGTACTTC. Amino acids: CASSLGGQGNEQYF.

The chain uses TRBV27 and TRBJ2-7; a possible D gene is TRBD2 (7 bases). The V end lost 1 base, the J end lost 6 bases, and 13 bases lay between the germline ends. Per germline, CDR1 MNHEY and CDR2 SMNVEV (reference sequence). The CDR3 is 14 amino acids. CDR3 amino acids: CASSLYREGIEQYF. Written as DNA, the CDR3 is TGTGCCAGCAGTTTATACAGGGAGGGCATCGAGCAGTACTTC.

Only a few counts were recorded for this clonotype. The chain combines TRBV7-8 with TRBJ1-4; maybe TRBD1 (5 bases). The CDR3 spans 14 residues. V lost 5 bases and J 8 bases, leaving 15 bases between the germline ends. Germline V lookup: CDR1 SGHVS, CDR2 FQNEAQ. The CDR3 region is CASSASGLSEKLFF. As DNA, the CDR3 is TGTGCCAGCAGCGCCTCAGGGTTGAGCGAAAAACTGTTTTTT.